This TCR beta chain was sequenced in a study of T cells in tuberculosis. In the study overall: The T cells targeted glucose monomycolate, a mycobacterial lipid, via CD1B.

Chain pairing is unknown; alpha and beta were sequenced separately. Using immunoSEQ multiplex PCR, the repertoire was profiled, and TCRdb retains in-frame clones only, with some absent. Of approximately 59,000 clones listed, approximately 86% were seen once; the top ten hold about a fifth. CDR1 is MNHEY and CDR2 is SVGAGI in the germline V gene. This CDR3 spans 12 amino acids. The V gene end was trimmed by 10 bases and the J gene end by 5 bases; junction bases not matched to a gene: 7. Sorting used thawed, overnight-rested PBMC stained with anti-CD3, a viability dye and GMM-loaded CD1B tetramer. The CD1B tetramers carried C32 glucose monomycolate purified from Rhodococcus equi. CD14-expressing monocytes were removed from PBMC before cryopreservation and sorting. Tetramer-negative cells, some 100,000 per donor, were also sorted.

This clonotype originated in an adult woman with latent tuberculosis. Sequenced material: CD1b-GMM tetramer-negative cells sorted from PBMCs. The V call is TRBV6-5, the J call TRBJ1-2; TRBD1 matches 7 bases. CDR3 amino acids: CATHRGGYGYTF. As DNA, the CDR3 is TGTGCCACCCACAGGGGAGGATATGGCTACACCTTC.